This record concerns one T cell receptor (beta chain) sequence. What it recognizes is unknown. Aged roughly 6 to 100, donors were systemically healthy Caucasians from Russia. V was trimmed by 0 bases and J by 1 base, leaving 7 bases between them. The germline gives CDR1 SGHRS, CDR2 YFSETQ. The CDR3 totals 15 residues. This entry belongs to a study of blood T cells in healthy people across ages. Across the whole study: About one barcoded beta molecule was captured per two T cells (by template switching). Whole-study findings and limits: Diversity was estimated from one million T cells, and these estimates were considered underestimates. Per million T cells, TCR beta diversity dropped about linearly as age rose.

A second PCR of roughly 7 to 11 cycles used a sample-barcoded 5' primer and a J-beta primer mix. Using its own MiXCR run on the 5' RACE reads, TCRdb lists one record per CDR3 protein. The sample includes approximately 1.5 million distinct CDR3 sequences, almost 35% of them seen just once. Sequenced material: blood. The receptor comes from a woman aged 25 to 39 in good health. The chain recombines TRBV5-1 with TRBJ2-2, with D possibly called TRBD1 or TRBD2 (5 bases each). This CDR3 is CASSLAGRNTGELFF. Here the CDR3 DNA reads TGCGCCAGCAGCTTGGCGGGACGGAACACCGGGGAGCTGTTTTTT.